Presented here are 30 T cell receptor beta chains from one specimen sequenced in a study of blood T cell repertoires in COVID-19. Sequencing was performed with immunoSEQ multiplex PCR; in TCRdb, only in-frame clones are kept and a portion is missing. The repertoire consists of 390,000 or so clones, with about 90% occurring once and the leading ten covering 6.5% to 7%. Sequencing input: peripheral blood. The receptors originated from a man between 18 and 29 years old with active or convalescent COVID-19.

This chain uses TRBV28 with TRBJ2-3; 7 bases align to TRBD1. The CDR3 covers 12 residues. Germline V lookup: CDR1 MDHEN, CDR2 SYDVKM. The V and J ends lost 5 bases and 11 bases, in that order; junction bases with no gene match: 7. DNA for the CDR3: TGTGCCAGCAGTACACGGACAGGCGGGCAGTATTTT. Its translation: CASSTRTGGQYF.

The chain combines TRBV19 with TRBJ1-1; D is unclear. The CDR3 is 15 residues long. Deletions cut 2 bases from V and 1 base from J, with 11 bases between. CDR1 LNHDA and CDR2 SQIVND come from the germline V gene (reference sequence). The CDR3 loop reads CASSIYGTRNTEAFF. The CDR3 region has the DNA TGTGCCAGTAGTATATATGGCACAAGGAACACTGAAGCTTTCTTT.

The V gene is TRBV29-1, the J gene TRBJ1-1, with a tentative D call TRBD1 (6 bases). The germline V and J ends were trimmed by 6 bases and 2 bases, with 16 bases remaining between them. The CDR3 totals 14 residues. Germline CDR1 and CDR2: SQVTM and ANQGSEA. The CDR3 DNA reads as TGCAGCGTGACCGGGACACATACTAACACTGAAGCTTTCTTT. Residues: CSVTGTHTNTEAFF.

The chain employs TRBV7-6 and TRBJ2-3; D may be TRBD2 (7 bases). V gave up 1 base and J gave up 2 bases, with 10 bases separating them. The germline CDR1 and CDR2 sequences are SGHVS and FNYEAQ. The CDR3 totals 15 residues. The CDR3 region is CASSLGGGPTDTQYF. The CDR3 coding sequence is TGTGCCAGCAGCTTAGGGGGGGGGCCCACAGATACGCAGTATTTT.

The V gene is TRBV3-1 (or the pseudogene TRBV3-2), the J gene TRBJ1-1; D remains ambiguous. V was cut by 8 bases and J by 1 base, with 8 bases left in between. CDR3 length equals 12 residues. Per the germline V gene, CDR1 is LGHDT and CDR2 is YNNKEL (reference sequence). Here the CDR3 DNA reads TGTGCCAGCCGAAGAGGGAACACTGAAGCTTTCTTT. Its translation: CASRRGNTEAFF.

The chain recombines TRBV18 with TRBJ1-6; 9 positions agree with TRBD1. There are 16 residues in the CDR3. Germline V gene sequence: CDR1 KGHSH, CDR2 LQKENI. The V gene end was trimmed by 0 bases and the J gene end by 12 bases; junction bases not matched to a gene: 9. In nucleotides, the CDR3 is TGTGCCAGCTCACCACCGTTATCGGGACAGGGAGTACCCCTCCACTTT. Translated, it gives CASSPPLSGQGVPLHF.

Comment on this clone: Distinct nucleotide sequences in the sample also encode this CDR3. The chain carries TRBV9 and TRBJ2-1, with 7 bases fitting TRBD2. The CDR3 sequence is 15 residues long. The V segment lost 2 bases and the J segment 2 bases; nucleotides outside the gene matches: 4. Germline V CDR1 and CDR2: SGDLS, YYNGEE. CDR3 nucleotides: TGTGCCAGCAGCGTCGGCCTAGCGGCCTACAATGAGCAGTTCTTC. This translates into CASSVGLAAYNEQFF.

The chain recombines TRBV29-1 with TRBJ1-4; unclear D gene. The germline gives CDR1 SQVTM, CDR2 ANQGSEA. V shed 0 bases and J shed 4 bases, with 12 bases lying between them. The CDR3 sequence is 15 residues long. The CDR3 DNA reads TGCAGCGTTGAAGAGGTCTACAGTGATAATGAAAAACTGTTTTTT. Its protein product is CSVEEVYSDNEKLFF.

Concerning this clone itself: In the same sample, other DNA sequences code for this CDR3. The chain joins TRBV19 to TRBJ1-1; 8 bases match TRBD1. V dropped 5 bases and J dropped 4; count of bases not matched to a gene: 3. CDR3 size: 13 residues. The germline gives CDR1 LNHDA, CDR2 SQIVND (reference sequence). The CDR3 region is CASSLTGGTEAFF. The CDR3 DNA reads as TGTGCCAGTAGTCTTACAGGGGGCACTGAAGCTTTCTTT. Full variable domain (missing parts from reference TRBV19 and TRBJ1-1): DGGITQSPKYLFRKEGQNVTLSCEQNLNHDAMYWYRQDPGQGLRLIYYSQIVNDFQKGDIAEGYSVSREKKESFPLTVTSAQKNPTAFYLCASSLTGGTEAFFGQGTRLTVV.

CDR3 loop: CASRTPSGRVNEQFF. The DNA of the CDR3 is TGCGCCAGCCGCACCCCTAGCGGGAGGGTCAATGAGCAGTTCTTC. The chain is built from TRBV10-1 and TRBJ2-1; 12 nucleotides align to TRBD2. The CDR3 loop spans 15 amino acids. V trimming: 8 bases; J trimming: 6 bases; junction bases outside the gene matches: 8. The germline V gene has CDR1 WNHNN and CDR2 SYGVQD (reference sequence).

The chain combines TRBV11-2 with TRBJ2-7; D may be TRBD1 (6 bases). Germline lookup yields CDR1 SGHAT and CDR2 FQNNGV. CDR3 length: 12 residues. V lost 7 bases and J lost 0, with 7 bases in between. CDR3 protein: CASTDSSYEQYF. The CDR3 nucleotides are TGTGCCAGCACGGACAGCTCCTACGAGCAGTACTTC.

The chain has TRBV19 and TRBJ2-1; 7 nucleotides agree with TRBD2. The CDR3 has 17 amino acids. V was clipped by 0 bases and J by 7 bases; unmatched bases: 12. CDR1 is LNHDA and CDR2 is SQIVND in the germline V gene (reference sequence). Here the CDR3 reads CASSIDPLAEYANEQFF. The CDR3 region has the DNA TGTGCCAGTAGTATAGATCCCCTAGCGGAGTACGCTAATGAGCAGTTCTTC.

The V call is TRBV7-2, the J call TRBJ1-2; 7 positions match TRBD1. With V trimmed by 6 bases and J by 0 bases, 7 bases remained unmatched. The CDR3 contains 15 residues. Germline V lookup: CDR1 SGHTA, CDR2 FQGNSA. CDR3 DNA: TGTGCCAGCAGTATTACAGGGGTGGCTAACTATGGCTACACCTTC. It specifies CASSITGVANYGYTF. Variable domain in full (rest from reference TRBV7-2 and TRBJ1-2): GAGVSQSPSNKVTEKGKDVELRCDPISGHTALYWYRQSLGQGLEFLIYFQGNSAPDKSGLPSDRFSAERTGGSVSTLTIQRTQQEDSAVYLCASSITGVANYGYTFGSGTRLTVV.

CDR3 region: CASSLGSGGGTQETQYF. CDR3 nucleotides: TGCGCCAGCAGCTTGGGGAGCGGAGGCGGAACCCAAGAGACCCAGTACTTC. The chain recombines TRBV5-1 with TRBJ2-5; the D gene is possibly TRBD2 (5 bases). Per germline, CDR1 SGHRS and CDR2 YFSETQ. The length of the CDR3 is 17 residues. The V end lost 0 bases, the J end lost 1 base, and 16 bases lay between the germline ends. Variable domain in full (rest from reference TRBV5-1 and TRBJ2-5): KAGVTQTPRYLIKTRGQQVTLSCSPISGHRSVSWYQQTPGQGLQFLFEYFSETQRNKGNFPGRFSGRQFSNSRSEMNVSTLELGDSALYLCASSLGSGGGTQETQYFGPGTRLLVL.

The genes are TRBV25-1 and TRBJ2-7, with D possibly being TRBD2 (7 bases). CDR3 length: 15 residues. Germline CDR1 MGHDK, CDR2 SYGVNS. This CDR3 reads CAPNPGGRGAYEQYF. As DNA, the CDR3 is TGTGCGCCTAATCCCGGGGGGCGCGGGGCTTACGAGCAGTACTTC.

This clone has a single count. The genes are TRBV6-2 or TRBV6-3 and TRBJ2-5; TRBD2 aligns across 8 bases. The J segment lost 5 bases and the V segment lost 6 bases, leaving 11 bases of the junction unmatched. The length of the CDR3 is 15 residues. CDR1 is MNHEY and CDR2 is SVGEGT in the germline V gene. CDR3 sequence reads: CASSDGGGPSETQYF. CDR3 DNA: TGTGCCAGCAGCGACGGGGGGGGCCCCTCCGAGACCCAGTACTTC.

The chain has TRBV3-1 (or the pseudogene TRBV3-2) and TRBJ1-1; maybe TRBD1 (5 bases). V lost 1 base and J 0 bases, leaving 12 bases between the germline ends. The germline CDR1 and CDR2 sequences are LGHDT and YNNKEL (reference sequence). This CDR3 is built from 16 residues. CDR3 residues: CASSQGDGGMNTEAFF. The CDR3, as DNA: TGTGCCAGCAGCCAAGGGGACGGAGGGATGAACACTGAAGCTTTCTTT.

V usage is TRBV28 and J usage is TRBJ1-1, with 9 bases aligning to TRBD1. Looked up from germline, CDR1 is MDHEN and CDR2 is SYDVKM. The CDR3 length is 14 residues. Trimming at V came to 6 bases and at J to 4 bases, leaving 6 bases not matched to a gene. CDR3 DNA: TGTGCCAGCAGGATACAGGGGGCGGGCACTGAAGCTTTCTTT. Amino acid sequence: CASRIQGAGTEAFF.

The J gene is TRBJ2-5, the V gene TRBV24-1, with D unresolved. From germline, CDR1 is KGHDR and CDR2 SFDVKD. CDR3 length: 15 amino acids. The V end was cut by 4 bases, the J end by 2 bases, with 13 bases between. CDR3 loop: CATSDAAETQETQYF. The CDR3 DNA reads TGTGCCACCAGTGACGCGGCTGAAACACAAGAGACCCAGTACTTC.

This chain uses TRBV5-1 with TRBJ1-2; D is uncertain. CDR1 is SGHRS and CDR2 is YFSETQ in the germline V gene. This CDR3 has 13 amino acids. V was cut by 0 bases and J by 7 bases, with 10 bases left in between. CDR3 bases: TGCGCCAGCAGCTTGGAACCAGGAGGTGGCTACACCTTC. Translating gives CASSLEPGGGYTF.

In this sample, this clone turned up once. The CDR3 nucleotides are TGTGCCAGCAGTGAGAGGCCTTTGTATTTT. It codes for CASSERPLYF. This chain joins TRBV2 and TRBJ2-3; no reliable D call. The CDR3 is 10 amino acids. V dropped 3 bases and J dropped 14 bases, with 9 bases sitting between them. The germline V gene encodes CDR1 SNHLY and CDR2 FYNNEI. Supplemented by reference TRBV2 and TRBJ2-3, the full variable domain reads EPEVTQTPSHQVTQMGQEVILRCVPISNHLYFYWYRQILGQKVEFLVSFYNNEISEKSEIFDDQFSVERPDGSNFTLKIRSTKLEDSAMYFCASSERPLYFGPGTRLTVL.

This clone was recorded a few times. The J gene is TRBJ1-6, the V gene TRBV7-2, with unresolved D. Germline lookup yields CDR1 SGHTA and CDR2 FQGNSA. Trimming cost V 5 bases and J 7 bases, with 12 bases left between them. The CDR3 runs 14 residues. The CDR3 loop reads CASSTEAGNSPLHF. The CDR3 coding sequence is TGTGCCAGCAGCACCGAGGCCGGAAATTCACCCCTCCACTTT.

The rearrangement joins TRBV19 to TRBJ1-1, with 10 positions matching TRBD1. The trim removed 10 bases at V and 4 bases at J, leaving 3 bases unmatched. The CDR3 sequence is 12 residues long. Germline V gene lookup returns CDR1 LNHDA and CDR2 SQIVND (reference sequence). In DNA, the CDR3 is TGTGCCACCGGGACAGGGGTCACTGAAGCTTTCTTT. As protein: CATGTGVTEAFF.

This chain links TRBV28 with TRBJ1-2; perhaps TRBD1 as D (6 bases). V was clipped by 3 bases and J by 8 bases, with 13 bases between them. The length of the CDR3 is 13 residues. CDR1 is MDHEN and CDR2 is SYDVKM in the germline V gene. The CDR3 sequence is CASSFVGAQGYTF. The DNA of the CDR3 is TGTGCCAGCAGTTTCGTGGGGGCGCAAGGCTACACCTTC.

This chain uses TRBV28 with TRBJ2-7; 9 bases fit TRBD1. Germline trimming cut 7 bases from V and 2 bases from J; bases unmatched to any gene: 3. From germline, CDR1 is MDHEN and CDR2 SYDVKM. This CDR3 comprises 13 residues. Here the CDR3 reads CASTGTGPYEQYF. Here the CDR3 DNA reads TGTGCCAGCACCGGGACAGGGCCCTACGAGCAGTACTTC. The whole variable domain, filled in from reference TRBV28 and TRBJ2-7, reads DVKVTQSSRYLVKRTGEKVFLECVQDMDHENMFWYRQDPGLGLRLIYFSYDVKMKEKGDIPEGYSVSREKKERFSLILESASTNQTSMYLCASTGTGPYEQYFGPGTRLTVT.

The sample holds one count of this clone. The J gene is TRBJ2-7, the V gene TRBV27; D may be TRBD2 (6 bases). The V gene's germline CDR1 is MNHEY and CDR2 SMNVEV (reference sequence). The CDR3 runs 15 residues. Trimming cost V 2 bases and J 2 bases, with 13 bases left between them. Written as DNA, the CDR3 is TGTGCCAGCAGTTTAACCGGGACTTCAACCTACGAGCAGTACTTC. Amino acid sequence: CASSLTGTSTYEQYF.

The gene calls are TRBV4-2 and TRBJ2-3; the match to TRBD2 covers 8 bases. Looked up from germline, CDR1 is LGHNA and CDR2 is YNFKEQ. V shed 3 bases and J 2 bases; nucleotides not matched to a gene: 7. The CDR3 is made up of 16 amino acids. The CDR3 is CASSQSTSGHTDTQYF. The CDR3 DNA is TGTGCCAGCAGCCAGTCCACTAGCGGACACACAGATACGCAGTATTTT.

This clone was recorded only once. The junction does not match germline at one end; this may be a read error. This chain uses TRBV7-6 with TRBJ1-5; weak D call: TRBD1 (6 bases). Germline V gene lookup returns CDR1 SGHVS and CDR2 FNYEAQ. There are 15 residues in the CDR3. The CDR3 nucleotides are TGTGCCAGCAGCTTAGCTGGCAGGGGCAAACAGCCCCAGCATTTT. This sequence encodes CASSLAGRGKQPQHF.

The chain couples TRBV2 to TRBJ2-1, with TRBD1 matching over 12 bases. Germline V gene data show CDR1 as SNHLY and CDR2 as FYNNEI. This CDR3 is 17 amino acids long. V was pared by 6 bases and J by 2 bases, with 8 bases of the junction left unmatched. In nucleotides, the CDR3 is TGTGCCAGCAGCCGGGACAGGGGGCGATTCGCCTACAATGAGCAGTTCTTC. Protein product: CASSRDRGRFAYNEQFF.

The CDR3: CASSQDGTGSSYEQYF. CDR3 in DNA: TGCGCCAGCAGCCAAGATGGGACAGGGAGCTCCTACGAGCAGTACTTC. V usage is TRBV4-1 and J usage is TRBJ2-7; 9 bases are shared with TRBD1. The trim removed 0 bases at V and 0 bases at J, leaving 3 bases unmatched. CDR3 length: 16 amino acids. The V gene's germline CDR1 is MGHRA and CDR2 YSYEKL.